Detailed here is one T cell receptor beta chain. It lacks a known antigen. Base qualities are not recorded, but no much larger clone differs from it by a single base. The immunoSEQ Assay, a bias-controlled multiplex PCR, was used to amplify TCRbeta CDR3 regions from genomic DNA. The study's processing was this. Within the assay, amplification of reference gene primers was used to estimate how many nucleated cells each sample contained. Sequence reads were collapsed and filtered to measure the absolute abundance of every unique TCRbeta CDR3 rearrangement. Productive Simpson clonality was computed per sample as the square root of Simpson's diversity index over productive rearrangements. Held by TCRdb, this immuneACCESS table contains in-frame sequences only and omits some clones. Under half of the omission traces to an unresolved V gene where checked; the cause of the rest is unknown. V, J and clone size are taken as reported in that table, and D and trimming were inferred from the DNA itself. The sample table shows over 70,000 clones, and about 89% are seen once. About 2.5% of the sample goes to the ten largest clones.

This sample stems from a study of blood T cell repertoires in COVID-19 (dated by TCRdb to 2020 to 2022). For the wider study: Collaborator samples came from the United States, Italy and Spain and covered acute and convalescent phases of COVID-19. The prospective study material was composed of cDNA or gDNA derived from T cells, B-cell-depleted T cells, or PBMCs. Subjects who had been exposed to COVID-19, were actively infected with it, or had recovered from it provided the deeply sampled blood TCRbeta repertoires that made up the dataset. The repertoires were released in a freely available public database meant as a resource for research on the immune response to SARS-CoV-2. The samples were drawn from the first 160 participants of the ongoing ImmuneRACE study and from roughly 1,300 subjects provided by 6 global collaborators. A de-identified subject ID, COVID-19 status, age in years and sex were almost always included in the sample metadata. Where available, HLA class I and class II types were taken from metadata supplied by the sample provider and were not determined by assay-based typing.

V loses 2 bases, J loses 1 base, and the germline ends lie 6 bases apart. The CDR3 contains 13 residues, cysteine and phenylalanine counted. The entry retains the CDR3 DNA only, 39 bases that are in frame from base 1. The germline V gene encodes CDR1 SGHVS and CDR2 FQNEAQ. At one collaborating source in Seattle, patients were enrolled during active infection and were followed longitudinally through the course of disease. Collaborating institutions collected whole blood in K2EDTA tubes following their own protocols. For TCRbeta analysis, collaborators shipped samples in one of three forms: frozen whole blood, isolated PBMCs, or DNA extracted from either of those sample types. General study outcomes and caveats: Clinical and demographic metadata were provided uncurated, with the amount varying by source and participant.

The receptor chain draws on TRBV7-8 and TRBJ2-7, with no D gene named confidently. This TCR came from a man aged 50 to 59 with COVID-19, enrolled during active disease. Sequencing was done on a sample of peripheral blood. The DNA reads as follows: TGTGCCAGCAGCTTACCTCGTTCCTACGAGCAGTACTTC. It is translated as CASSLPRSYEQYF.